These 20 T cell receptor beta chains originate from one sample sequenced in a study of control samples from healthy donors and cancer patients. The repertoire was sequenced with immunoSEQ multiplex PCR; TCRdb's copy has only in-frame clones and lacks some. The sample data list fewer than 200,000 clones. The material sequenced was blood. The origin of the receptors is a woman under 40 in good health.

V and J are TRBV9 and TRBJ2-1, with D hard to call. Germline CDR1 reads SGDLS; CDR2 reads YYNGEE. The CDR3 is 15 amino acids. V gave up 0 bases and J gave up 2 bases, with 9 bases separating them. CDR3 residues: CASSVDRTAYNEQFF. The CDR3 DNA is TGTGCCAGCAGCGTAGACAGAACGGCCTACAATGAGCAGTTCTTC.

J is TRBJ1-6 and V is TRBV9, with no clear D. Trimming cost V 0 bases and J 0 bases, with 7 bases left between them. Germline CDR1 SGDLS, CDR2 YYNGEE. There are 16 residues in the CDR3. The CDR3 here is CASSVEGSSYNSPLHF. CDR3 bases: TGTGCCAGCAGCGTAGAGGGAAGCTCCTATAATTCACCCCTCCACTTT.

The CDR3 sequence: CASSTDRGAYGYTF. In DNA form, the CDR3 reads TGTGCCAGCAGCACTGACAGGGGTGCCTATGGCTACACCTTC. V usage is TRBV6-4 and J usage is TRBJ1-2; 8 bases line up with TRBD1. The trim removed 6 bases at V and 4 bases at J, leaving 7 bases unmatched. The CDR3 runs 14 residues. Germline V lookup: CDR1 MRHNA, CDR2 SNTAGT.

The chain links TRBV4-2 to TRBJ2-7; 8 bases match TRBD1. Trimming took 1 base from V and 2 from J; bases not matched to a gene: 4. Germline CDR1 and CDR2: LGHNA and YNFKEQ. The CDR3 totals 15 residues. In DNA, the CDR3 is TGTGCCAGCAGCCAAGGTCAGGGGGCTGCCTACGAGCAGTACTTC. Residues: CASSQGQGAAYEQYF.

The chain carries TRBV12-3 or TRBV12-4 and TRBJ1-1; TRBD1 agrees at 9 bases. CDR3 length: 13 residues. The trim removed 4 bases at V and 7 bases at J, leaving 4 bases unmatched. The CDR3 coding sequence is TGTGCCAGCAGTTGGGGACAGGGACTTGAAGCTTTCTTT. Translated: CASSWGQGLEAFF.

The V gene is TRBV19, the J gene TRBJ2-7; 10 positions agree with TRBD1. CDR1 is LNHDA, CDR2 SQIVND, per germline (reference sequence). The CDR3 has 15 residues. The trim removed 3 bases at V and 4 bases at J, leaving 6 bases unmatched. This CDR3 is CASSIGQGVIYEQYF. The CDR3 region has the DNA TGTGCCAGTAGTATCGGACAGGGGGTCATATACGAGCAGTACTTC.

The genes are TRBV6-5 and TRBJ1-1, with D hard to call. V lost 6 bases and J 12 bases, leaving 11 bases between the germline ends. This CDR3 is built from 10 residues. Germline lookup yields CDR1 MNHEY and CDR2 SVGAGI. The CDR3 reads CASREAASFF. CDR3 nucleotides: TGTGCCAGCAGGGAGGCAGCGTCTTTCTTT.

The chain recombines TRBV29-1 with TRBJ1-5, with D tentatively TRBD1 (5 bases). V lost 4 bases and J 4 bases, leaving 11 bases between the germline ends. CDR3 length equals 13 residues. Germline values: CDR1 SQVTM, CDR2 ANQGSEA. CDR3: CSVVAGGNQPQHF. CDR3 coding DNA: TGCAGCGTTGTCGCCGGGGGGAATCAGCCCCAGCATTTT.

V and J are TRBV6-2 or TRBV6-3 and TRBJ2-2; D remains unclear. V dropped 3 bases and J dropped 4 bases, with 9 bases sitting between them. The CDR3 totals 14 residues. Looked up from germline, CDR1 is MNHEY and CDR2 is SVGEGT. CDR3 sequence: CASSYSQSTGELFF. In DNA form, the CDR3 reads TGTGCCAGCAGTTATAGCCAGAGCACCGGGGAGCTGTTTTTT.

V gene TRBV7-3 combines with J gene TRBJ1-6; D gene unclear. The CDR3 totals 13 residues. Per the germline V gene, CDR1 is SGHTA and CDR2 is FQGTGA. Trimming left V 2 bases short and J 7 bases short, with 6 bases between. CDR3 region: CASSLGVNSPLHF. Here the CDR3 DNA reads TGTGCCAGCAGCTTAGGGGTGAATTCACCCCTCCACTTT.

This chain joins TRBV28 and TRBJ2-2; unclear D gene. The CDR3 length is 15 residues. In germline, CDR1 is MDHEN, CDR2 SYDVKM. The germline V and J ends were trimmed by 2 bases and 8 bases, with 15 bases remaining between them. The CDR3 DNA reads TGTGCCAGCAGTTTAGTCGGGTATAGGCGTGGGGAGCTGTTTTTT. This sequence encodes CASSLVGYRRGELFF.

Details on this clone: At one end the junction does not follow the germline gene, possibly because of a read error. CDR3 sequence: CASSLSSGGAYNEQFF. The CDR3 DNA is TGTGCTAGCAGCTTGTCTAGCGGGGGGGCCTACAATGAGCAGTTCTTC. The V gene is TRBV7-7, the J gene TRBJ2-1, with 12 bases aligning to TRBD2. The CDR3 sequence is 16 residues long. The V gene's germline CDR1 is SSHAT and CDR2 FNYEAQ (reference sequence).

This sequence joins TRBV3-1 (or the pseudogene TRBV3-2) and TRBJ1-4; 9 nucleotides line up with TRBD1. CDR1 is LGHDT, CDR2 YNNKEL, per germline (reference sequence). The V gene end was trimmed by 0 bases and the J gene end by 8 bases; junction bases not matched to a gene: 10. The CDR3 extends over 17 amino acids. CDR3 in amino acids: CASSQDWGGTGNEKLFF. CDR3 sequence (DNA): TGTGCCAGCAGCCAAGATTGGGGCGGGACAGGGAACGAAAAACTGTTTTTT.

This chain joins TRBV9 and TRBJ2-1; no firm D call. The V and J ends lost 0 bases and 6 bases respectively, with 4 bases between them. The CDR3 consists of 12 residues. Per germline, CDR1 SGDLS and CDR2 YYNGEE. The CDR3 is CASSVASNEQFF. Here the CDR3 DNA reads TGTGCCAGCAGCGTAGCTAGCAATGAGCAGTTCTTC.

CDR3 in amino acids: CSVGLLLNTEAFF. In nucleotides, the CDR3 is TGCAGCGTAGGACTGCTTTTGAACACTGAAGCTTTCTTT. The chain employs TRBV29-1 and TRBJ1-1, with D unclear. The CDR3 runs to 13 residues. The V end lost 6 bases, the J end lost 0 bases, and 11 bases lay between the germline ends. Germline loops: CDR1 SQVTM, CDR2 ANQGSEA.

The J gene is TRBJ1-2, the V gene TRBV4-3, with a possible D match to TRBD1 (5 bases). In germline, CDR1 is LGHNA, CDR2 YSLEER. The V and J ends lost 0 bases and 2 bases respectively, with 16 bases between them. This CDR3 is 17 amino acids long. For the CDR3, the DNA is TGCGCCAGCAGCCAAGATCTCGTCGGGTGGGGGAACTATGGCTACACCTTC. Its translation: CASSQDLVGWGNYGYTF.

This chain's CDR3 is CASSPPGQVYEQYF. In nucleotides, the CDR3 is TGTGCCAGCAGTCCTCCGGGACAGGTCTACGAGCAGTACTTC. The genes are TRBV28 and TRBJ2-7, with 8 nucleotides matching TRBD1. Losses at the gene ends were 5 bases for V and 3 bases for J; bases not matched to a gene: 6. CDR3 length equals 14 residues. The germline CDR1 and CDR2 sequences are MDHEN and SYDVKM.

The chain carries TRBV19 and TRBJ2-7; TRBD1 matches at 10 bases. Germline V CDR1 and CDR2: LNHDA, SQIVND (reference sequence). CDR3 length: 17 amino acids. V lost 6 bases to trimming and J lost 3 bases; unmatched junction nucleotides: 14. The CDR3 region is CASRPSVPGTGVYEQYF. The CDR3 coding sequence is TGTGCCAGTAGGCCAAGCGTTCCCGGGACAGGGGTCTACGAGCAGTACTTC.

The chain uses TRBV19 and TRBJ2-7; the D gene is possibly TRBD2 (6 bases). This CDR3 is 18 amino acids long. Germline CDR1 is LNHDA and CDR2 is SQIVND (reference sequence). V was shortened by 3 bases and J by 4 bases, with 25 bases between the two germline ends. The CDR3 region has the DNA TGTGCCAGTAGTATCTCCGGGACTTTGGCCACCCTACCTTACGAGCAGTACTTC. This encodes CASSISGTLATLPYEQYF.

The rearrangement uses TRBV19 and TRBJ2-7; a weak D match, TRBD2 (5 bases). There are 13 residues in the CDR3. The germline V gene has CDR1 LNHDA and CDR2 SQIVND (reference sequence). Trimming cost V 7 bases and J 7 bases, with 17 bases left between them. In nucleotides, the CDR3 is TGTGCCAGTACCCGTGACTCGACGGGGGAGCAGTACTTC. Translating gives CASTRDSTGEQYF. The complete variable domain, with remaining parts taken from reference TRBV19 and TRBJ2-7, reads DGGITQSPKYLFRKEGQNVTLSCEQNLNHDAMYWYRQDPGQGLRLIYYSQIVNDFQKGDIAEGYSVSREKKESFPLTVTSAQKNPTAFYLCASTRDSTGEQYFGPGTRLTVT.